The clone carrying this T cell receptor (beta chain) has more than one count but fewer than ten. One entry per CDR3 protein results from TCRdb running MiXCR on the 5' RACE reads. The sample includes 15,000 or so distinct CDR3 sequences, about 21% seen only once; the top ten take about 57%. Germline CDR1 KGHDR, CDR2 SFDVKD. V lost 9 bases and J lost 3, with 13 bases in between. CDR3 length: 13 amino acids. The data stem from a study of T-cell memory formation after mild COVID-19. Sequencing was performed on PBMCs or a T cell subset sorted from them (not recorded which). The chain has TRBV24-1 and TRBJ2-5; D is unresolved. This TCR was recovered from a man between 18 and 35 years old who had mild COVID-19 (a few samples of this study predate the infection). Cell type and time point are not known. The CDR3 sequence: CATGRPGEETQYF. The CDR3 coding sequence is TGTGCCACCGGCCGACCTGGGGAAGAGACCCAGTACTTC.